These 30 T cell receptor beta chains originate from one sample sequenced in a study of T-cell reconstitution after alpha-beta-depleted transplantation in children (TCRdb year 2016). The sample's treatment or condition label, in plain terms: allogeneic hematopoietic cell transplantation with graft depleted of TCRalphabeta T cells and CD19 B cells. Libraries were built with PCR. TCRdb records Illumina HiSeq 2500 as the sequencer. To normalize quantification of the TCRbeta repertoire, the TCR libraries were built with molecular barcoding that relied on unique molecular identifiers. TCRdb reworked the public reads: Q25 trimming with fastp, MiXCR clone assembly, productive beta chains retained. Each record represents a unique CDR3 protein, reported with the most common genes and DNA among its rows. The table for this sample lists over 120,000 distinct CDR3 sequences; about 9% of them were counted only once. Approximately 18% of the sample rests with the top ten.

The material sequenced was PBMCs, mostly from graft donor cells, taken 180 days after TCRalphabeta/CD19-depleted stem cell transplant. Source of these receptors: a female patient younger than 10 who had a stem cell transplant for congenital amegakaryocytic thrombocytopenia, so the T cells may come from the graft donor.

This clonotype appeared a single time. The DNA of the CDR3 is TGTGCCAGCAGCCCCTGGTCGGACGAAAAACTGTTTTTT. Its translation: CASSPWSDEKLFF. The chain recombines TRBV3-1 with TRBJ1-4; no firm D call. Deletions cut 4 bases from V and 8 bases from J, with 11 bases between. The length of the CDR3 is 13 residues. Germline V gene data show CDR1 as LGHDT and CDR2 as YNNKEL (reference sequence).

J is TRBJ1-2 and V is TRBV20-1, with D perhaps TRBD1 (6 bases). The CDR3 runs to 15 residues. Per the germline V gene, CDR1 is DFQATT and CDR2 is SNEGSKA (reference sequence). V was trimmed by 7 bases and J by 4 bases, leaving 22 bases between them. This CDR3 reads CSVGEGGGSLYGYTF. The CDR3, as DNA: TGCAGTGTCGGTGAAGGGGGAGGATCCCTCTATGGCTACACCTTC.

The table lists this clonotype with many counts. V and J are TRBV20-1 and TRBJ2-1; 12 nucleotides match TRBD2. In germline, CDR1 is DFQATT, CDR2 SNEGSKA (reference sequence). There are 15 residues in the CDR3. Unmatched junction bases numbered 7, after V lost 5 bases and J lost 5 bases. The DNA of the CDR3 is TGCAGTGCTCGGACTAGCGGGGTGAGAGACAATGAGCAGTTCTTC. The encoded protein is CSARTSGVRDNEQFF.

This clonotype appeared a few times. This chain connects TRBV5-1 to TRBJ2-5; D gene unclear. The V end was cut by 0 bases, the J end by 2 bases, with 8 bases between. Germline V lookup: CDR1 SGHRS, CDR2 YFSETQ. This CDR3 has 14 residues. The CDR3 nucleotides read TGCGCCAGCAGCTTGGCCGGGCAGCAAGAGACCCAGTACTTC. It specifies CASSLAGQQETQYF. The variable domain in full, with the rest retrieved from reference TRBV5-1 and TRBJ2-5, is KAGVTQTPRYLIKTRGQQVTLSCSPISGHRSVSWYQQTPGQGLQFLFEYFSETQRNKGNFPGRFSGRQFSNSRSEMNVSTLELGDSALYLCASSLAGQQETQYFGPGTRLLVL.

The V and J genes are TRBV20-1 and TRBJ2-1; D ambiguous. Germline V gene lookup returns CDR1 DFQATT and CDR2 SNEGSKA (reference sequence). V was shortened by 6 bases and J by 2 bases, with 14 bases between the two germline ends. This CDR3 is 14 amino acids long. The CDR3 sequence: CSASLGIAYNEQFF. For the CDR3, the DNA is TGCAGTGCCTCCCTCGGAATAGCCTACAATGAGCAGTTCTTC.

This clonotype has a handful of counts. This sequence joins TRBV14 and TRBJ2-7; D is unclear. Trimming took off 0 bases at V and 6 bases at J, with 12 bases between the two ends. Germline values: CDR1 SGHDN, CDR2 FVKESK. The CDR3 covers 14 residues. CDR3: CASSQDGFSGEQYF. The CDR3 DNA reads TGTGCCAGCAGCCAAGACGGGTTTAGTGGCGAGCAGTACTTC. Complete variable domain (other parts from reference TRBV14 and TRBJ2-7): EAGVTQFPSHSVIEKGQTVTLRCDPISGHDNLYWYRRVMGKEIKFLLHFVKESKQDESGMPNNRFLAERTGGTYSTLKVQPAELEDSGVYFCASSQDGFSGEQYFGPGTRLTVT.

This clonotype has only a few counts. This sequence joins TRBV29-1 and TRBJ1-2; perhaps TRBD1 as D (6 bases). The CDR3 totals 12 residues. Germline V gene sequence: CDR1 SQVTM, CDR2 ANQGSEA. Trimming took off 4 bases at V and 5 bases at J, with 11 bases between the two ends. The CDR3 nucleotides read TGCAGCGTTGTTACAGGGCGGTATGGCTACACCTTC. Translation gives CSVVTGRYGYTF.

In its sample, this clonotype was seen many times. The gene calls are TRBV7-2 and TRBJ2-7; tentative D call: TRBD2 (6 bases). The CDR3 is 15 amino acids. Germline V lookup: CDR1 SGHTA, CDR2 FQGNSA. With 5 bases removed from V and 2 bases from J, the gap between germline ends came to 16 bases. CDR3 nucleotide sequence: TGTGCCAGCAGCCCCGCGGGTAGCGGAACCTACGAGCAGTACTTC. Amino acid sequence: CASSPAGSGTYEQYF.

This clonotype occurred many times. This chain joins TRBV29-1 and TRBJ1-2; D perhaps matches TRBD1 (5 bases). Trimming shortened V by 7 bases and J by 5 bases, and 17 bases separated the two germline ends. The CDR3 length is 13 residues. Germline V gene sequence: CDR1 SQVTM, CDR2 ANQGSEA. The chain's CDR3 is CSASRDGEYGYTF. For the CDR3, the DNA is TGCAGCGCTTCCCGGGACGGAGAATATGGCTACACCTTC.

In regard to this clonotype: Possible read error: a much larger clone is one base away. This rearrangement joins TRBV3-1 to TRBJ2-1, with 7 bases lining up with TRBD1. The CDR3 runs to 15 residues. Per the germline V gene, CDR1 is LGHDT and CDR2 is YNNKEL (reference sequence). CDR3 bases: TGTGCCACCAGCCTCGGGACAGTTTTAACGTTGGGGCAGTTCTTC. This sequence encodes CATSLGTVLTLGQFF.

This clonotype has a count of ten or more. The DNA for the CDR3 is TGTGCCAGCAGGCATAGCGGGGGGGACCGGAATGAGCAGTTCTTC. This translates into CASRHSGGDRNEQFF. V usage is TRBV28 and J usage is TRBJ2-1; 11 nucleotides line up with TRBD2. The V and J ends lost 6 bases and 7 bases, in that order; junction bases with no gene match: 8. Germline V CDR1 and CDR2: MDHEN, SYDVKM. The CDR3 loop spans 15 amino acids.

This clonotype was detected many times. This chain connects TRBV29-1 to TRBJ1-2; tentative D call: TRBD1 (5 bases). This CDR3 region has 12 residues. V was pared by 7 bases and J by 8 bases, with 17 bases between. Germline CDR1 and CDR2: SQVTM and ANQGSEA. The CDR3 sequence is CSASLGAEGYTF. The CDR3 nucleotides are TGCAGCGCGTCCTTAGGGGCAGAGGGCTACACCTTC.

This clonotype was observed at least ten times. The rearrangement uses TRBV7-9 and TRBJ1-5; D gene unclear. CDR1 is SEHNR and CDR2 is FQNEAQ in the germline V gene (reference sequence). The CDR3 spans 12 residues. This CDR3 is CASGQDNQPQHF. DNA for the CDR3: TGTGCGTCCGGGCAGGACAATCAGCCCCAGCATTTT.

The chain is built from TRBV3-1 and TRBJ1-5, with a weak D call TRBD1 (5 bases). The CDR3 covers 14 residues. The germline V gene encodes CDR1 LGHDT and CDR2 YNNKEL (reference sequence). The V gene lost 4 bases and the J gene lost 4 bases, with 11 bases spanning the gap. CDR3 sequence (DNA): TGTGCCAGCAGCCCCCGACAGACGAATCAGCCCCAGCATTTT. It codes for CASSPRQTNQPQHF.

This clonotype appeared many times. V gene TRBV10-3 combines with J gene TRBJ1-2, with 11 bases fitting TRBD1. V was pared by 6 bases and J by 4 bases, with 7 bases of the junction left unmatched. This CDR3 comprises 15 residues. Looked up from germline, CDR1 is ENHRY and CDR2 is SYGVKD. As DNA, the CDR3 is TGTGCCATCAGGGGACAGGGGGAGGAGGGCTATGGCTACACCTTC. Translating gives CAIRGQGEEGYGYTF.

The rearrangement links TRBV3-1 to TRBJ1-2; 9 bases are a match to TRBD1. CDR3 length: 14 residues. Per germline, CDR1 LGHDT and CDR2 YNNKEL (reference sequence). The trim removed 2 bases at V and 6 bases at J, leaving 4 bases unmatched. The CDR3 DNA sequence: TGTGCCAGCAGCCAACGGGACAGGGCTCATGGCTACACCTTC. This codes for CASSQRDRAHGYTF.

This clonotype was observed a few times. The rearrangement links TRBV30 to TRBJ2-1, with D perhaps matching TRBD1 (6 bases). V was cut by 0 bases and J by 7 bases, with 10 bases left in between. Germline CDR1 and CDR2: GTSNPN and SVGIG (reference sequence). There are 13 residues in the CDR3. CDR3 in DNA: TGTGCCTGGAGTGTTACAGGGTGGAATGAGCAGTTCTTC. Amino acids: CAWSVTGWNEQFF.

In its sample, this clonotype was seen many times. This chain uses TRBV29-1 with TRBJ2-5; possible D gene TRBD2, 6 bases. This CDR3 has 16 residues. Germline assignment: CDR1 SQVTM and CDR2 ANQGSEA. The germline V and J ends were trimmed by 6 bases and 3 bases, with 23 bases remaining between them. The CDR3 coding sequence is TGCAGCGTACCGGCCCCCGGGAGACACGGAGAAGAGACCCAGTACTTC. Protein product: CSVPAPGRHGEETQYF. The full variable domain, in which reference TRBV29-1 and TRBJ2-5 provide the parts outside the CDR3, is SAVISQKPSRDICQRGTSLTIQCQVDSQVTMMFWYRQQPGQSLTLIATANQGSEATYESGFVIDKFPISRPNLTFSTLTVSNMSPEDSSIYLCSVPAPGRHGEETQYFGPGTRLLVL.

This clonotype was detected ten times or more. J is TRBJ1-5 and V is TRBV6-2 or TRBV6-3, with D maybe TRBD1 (5 bases). The ends were cut back, 0 bases at V and 6 bases at J, with 6 bases in the middle. The CDR3 length is 13 residues. CDR1 is MNHEY, CDR2 SVGEGT, per germline. This chain's CDR3 is CASSYSGPQPQHF. In DNA form, the CDR3 reads TGTGCCAGCAGTTACTCGGGGCCTCAGCCCCAGCATTTT.

This clonotype was seen many times. The V and J genes are TRBV29-1 and TRBJ2-1; TRBD1 aligns across 11 bases. V gave up 3 bases and J gave up 8 bases; unmatched junction bases: 6. This CDR3 comprises 14 residues. Germline V lookup: CDR1 SQVTM, CDR2 ANQGSEA. This chain's CDR3 is CSVDSKGQGDEQFF. The CDR3 region has the DNA TGCAGCGTTGACAGTAAGGGACAGGGGGATGAGCAGTTCTTC.

V is TRBV7-2 and J is TRBJ2-7; 7 bases align to TRBD1. V was clipped by 2 bases and J by 3 bases; unmatched bases: 13. The CDR3 is made up of 17 amino acids. CDR1 and CDR2 (germline): SGHTA, FQGNSA. CDR3 in amino acids: CASSLLWTGGFYYEQYF. CDR3 DNA: TGTGCCAGCAGCTTATTATGGACAGGCGGGTTTTACTACGAGCAGTACTTC. The entire variable domain, with the rest obtained from reference TRBV7-2 and TRBJ2-7, is as follows: GAGVSQSPSNKVTEKGKDVELRCDPISGHTALYWYRQSLGQGLEFLIYFQGNSAPDKSGLPSDRFSAERTGGSVSTLTIQRTQQEDSAVYLCASSLLWTGGFYYEQYFGPGTRLTVT.

This clonotype was detected ten times or more. J is TRBJ2-1 and V is TRBV27; D not resolved. Trimming took off 4 bases at V and 13 bases at J, with 17 bases between the two ends. The CDR3 has 13 residues. Germline CDR1 MNHEY, CDR2 SMNVEV (reference sequence). DNA for the CDR3: TGTGCCAGCAGTTATTCCCGACTCGGTCTCCAGTTCTTC. Translation: CASSYSRLGLQFF.

This clonotype was detected ten times or more. The V gene is TRBV29-1, the J gene TRBJ2-1; the D gene is possibly TRBD1 (6 bases). The CDR3 sequence is 11 residues long. In germline, CDR1 is SQVTM, CDR2 ANQGSEA. Trimming shortened V by 3 bases and J by 14 bases, and 14 bases separated the two germline ends. The CDR3, as DNA: TGCAGCGTTGACAAAGGGGCAGGGGAGTTCTTC. Amino acids: CSVDKGAGEFF.

This clonotype was picked up many times. J is TRBJ1-2 and V is TRBV29-1; no reliable D call. Germline CDR1 reads SQVTM; CDR2 reads ANQGSEA. The CDR3 length is 13 residues. V was shortened by 4 bases and J by 6 bases, with 15 bases between the two germline ends. The CDR3 protein is CSVGNGKTHGYTF. Written as DNA, the CDR3 is TGCAGCGTTGGGAACGGGAAAACACATGGCTACACCTTC.

The table lists this clonotype with a few counts. The CDR3 region is CASSQLKAKNIQYF. The CDR3, as DNA: TGTGCCAGCAGCCAGCTTAAAGCCAAAAACATTCAGTACTTC. The V call is TRBV3-1, the J call TRBJ2-4; no clear D. V was clipped by 3 bases and J by 0 bases, with 6 bases between them. From germline, CDR1 is LGHDT and CDR2 YNNKEL (reference sequence). The CDR3 length is 14 residues.

J is TRBJ1-6 and V is TRBV4-1; D is ambiguous. Per the germline V gene, CDR1 is MGHRA and CDR2 is YSYEKL. V gave up 2 bases and J gave up 10 bases, with 9 bases separating them. The CDR3 sequence is 13 residues long. The CDR3 is CASSQSQRSPLHF. The CDR3 nucleotides are TGCGCCAGCAGCCAAAGTCAGCGCTCACCCCTCCACTTT.

This clonotype was counted many times. The V call is TRBV11-2, the J call TRBJ2-7; D is possibly TRBD2 (6 bases). Germline V gene data show CDR1 as SGHAT and CDR2 as FQNNGV. The CDR3 consists of 16 residues. Trimming stripped 0 bases from V and 3 bases from J, with 15 bases between. Here the CDR3 DNA reads TGTGCCAGCAGCTTAGATTATGCAGGCGGGATCTACGAGCAGTACTTC. The encoded protein is CASSLDYAGGIYEQYF.

The table lists this clonotype with many counts. The chain carries TRBV20-1 and TRBJ1-6; D ambiguous. The V end was cut by 2 bases, the J end by 5 bases, with 10 bases between. Germline V lookup: CDR1 DFQATT, CDR2 SNEGSKA (reference sequence). This CDR3 is built from 14 residues. As DNA, the CDR3 is TGCAGTGCTAGAATCGGACCCCATAATTCACCCCTCCACTTT. It is translated as CSARIGPHNSPLHF.

This clonotype was seen ten or more times. J is TRBJ2-1 and V is TRBV15, with D possibly being TRBD2 (5 bases). The CDR3 totals 17 residues. CDR1 is LNHNV and CDR2 is YYDKDF in the germline V gene (reference sequence). V lost 2 bases and J lost 3, with 17 bases in between. The CDR3 bases are TGTGCCACCAGCAGACCCTTTAGAGCGGAGCACTACAATGAGCAGTTCTTC. Its translation is CATSRPFRAEHYNEQFF.

This clonotype was seen a few times. This chain links TRBV29-1 with TRBJ1-1; 7 bases fit TRBD1. V was clipped by 5 bases and J by 1 base; unmatched bases: 1. The CDR3 is 12 amino acids. Germline loops: CDR1 SQVTM, CDR2 ANQGSEA. The chain's CDR3 is CSVNRGNTEAFF. CDR3 in DNA: TGCAGCGTTAACAGGGGGAACACTGAAGCTTTCTTT.